This T cell receptor beta chain was recorded in a study of CD8 T cells in Susac syndrome. After removal of 2 bases from V and 4 bases from J, the junction contained 12 bases not matched to a gene. This CDR3 comprises 17 residues. Germline values: CDR1 MNHEY, CDR2 SVGAGI. This clonotype was found a few times. Reverse transcription used roughly 0.5 to 1 ug RNA and random hexamers. Coverage of TCR beta CDR3 amplification by immunoSEQ multiplex PCR extended to 54 Vbeta and 13 Jbeta. In TCRdb, the immunoSEQ multiplex PCR reads were re-called with MiXCR into one record per CDR3 protein. The sample lists about 280,000 distinct CDR3 sequences, more than 75% seen once, with over 0.1% in the top ten.

This clonotype originated in a human donor with multiple sclerosis. The gene calls are TRBV6-5 and TRBJ2-7; 9 bases match TRBD2. Sequencing used CD8+ T cells from PBMCs. CDR3 DNA sequence: TGTGCCAGCAGTTACCTCAGAATTAGCGGGGGAGAGTACGAGCAGTACTTC. Translated, it gives CASSYLRISGGEYEQYF.